The next 2 T cell receptor beta chains were all read from a single sample in a study of metastatic and nonmetastatic thyroid tumors. Until they underwent thyroid surgery, no patient had received any treatment. TCRdb called clones again from the PCR reads with MiXCR. The sample has about 92,000 clones; more than 13% are singletons. The sequencing sample was made of blood. The source is a female donor with papillary thyroid cancer or a benign thyroid nodule (not recorded which). Some clones in this sample may be carry-over from other donors' samples.

The gene calls are TRBV11-2 and TRBJ2-7, with a tentative D call TRBD1 (6 bases). Germline loops: CDR1 SGHAT, CDR2 FQNNGV. V was pared by 8 bases and J by 5 bases, with 22 bases between. The CDR3 is 15 amino acids. The CDR3 loop reads CASPGFGARGNEQYF. The CDR3 DNA sequence: TGTGCCAGCCCAGGATTTGGGGCGAGGGGGAACGAGCAGTACTTC.

This clone was counted many times. This chain uses TRBV4-2 with TRBJ2-2, with TRBD1 identical over 7 bases. With 1 base clipped from V and 3 bases from J, the junction kept 2 bases outside the gene matches. Germline V gene sequence: CDR1 LGHNA, CDR2 YNFKEQ. This CDR3 comprises 15 residues. CDR3 sequence (DNA): TGTGCCAGCAGCCAAGGACAGGGTCACACCGGGGAGCTGTTTTTT. It encodes CASSQGQGHTGELFF.